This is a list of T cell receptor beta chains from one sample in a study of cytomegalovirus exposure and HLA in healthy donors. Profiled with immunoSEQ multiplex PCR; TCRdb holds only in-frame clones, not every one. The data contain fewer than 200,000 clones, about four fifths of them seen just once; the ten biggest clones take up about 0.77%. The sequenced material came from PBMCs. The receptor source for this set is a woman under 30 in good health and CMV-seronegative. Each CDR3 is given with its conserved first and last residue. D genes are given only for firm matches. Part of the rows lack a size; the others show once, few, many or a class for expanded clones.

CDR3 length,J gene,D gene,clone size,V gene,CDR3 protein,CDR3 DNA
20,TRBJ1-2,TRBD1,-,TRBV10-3,CAISEFVPQGRQSRNYGYTF,TGTGCCATCAGTGAATTTGTACCACAGGGGCGGCAATCTCGAAACTATGGCTACACCTTC
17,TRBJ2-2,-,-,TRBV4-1,CASSQEAPGSLSGELFF,TGCGCCAGCAGCCAAGAGGCGCCGGGTTCGCTCAGCGGGGAGCTGTTTTTT
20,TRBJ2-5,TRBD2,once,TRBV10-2,CASSSNPGTSWEAYQETQYF,TGCGCCAGCAGTTCGAATCCCGGGACTAGCTGGGAGGCGTACCAAGAGACCCAGTACTTC
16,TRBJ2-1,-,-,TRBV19,CASSPIRVHSYNEQFF,TGTGCCAGTAGTCCGATCCGGGTTCACTCCTACAATGAGCAGTTCTTC
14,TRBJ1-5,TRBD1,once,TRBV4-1,CASSQGGGGQPQHF,TGCGCCAGCAGCCAAGGAGGGGGCGGTCAGCCCCAGCATTTT
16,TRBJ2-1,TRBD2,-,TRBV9,CASSAPGVAGYNEQFF,TGTGCCAGCAGCGCGCCGGGAGTAGCGGGTTACAATGAGCAGTTCTTC
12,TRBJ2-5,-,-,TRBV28,CASSSYQETQYF,TGTGCCAGCAGTTCGTACCAAGAGACCCAGTACTTC
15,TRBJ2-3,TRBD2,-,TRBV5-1,CASSPSLARTDTQYF,TGCGCCAGCAGCCCTTCACTAGCGCGCACAGATACGCAGTATTTT
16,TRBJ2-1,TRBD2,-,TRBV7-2,CASSRYSSGRGGEQFF,TGTGCCAGCAGCCGGTATAGTAGCGGGAGAGGTGGTGAGCAGTTCTTC
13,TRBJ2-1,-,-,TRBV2,CASTERAYNEQFF,TGTGCCAGCACGGAGCGGGCGTACAATGAGCAGTTCTTC
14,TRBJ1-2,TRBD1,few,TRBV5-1,CASSLQGALYGYTF,TGCGCCAGCAGCTTACAGGGGGCTTTATATGGCTACACCTTC
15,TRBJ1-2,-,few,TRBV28,CASSSTGESFYGYTF,TGTGCCAGCAGTTCGACAGGCGAAAGTTTCTATGGCTACACCTTC
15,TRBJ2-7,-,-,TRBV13,CASSLSRAGRYEQYF,TGTGCCAGCAGCTTATCACGGGCGGGACGCTACGAGCAGTACTTC
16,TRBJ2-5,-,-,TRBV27,CASSFRGRGRQETQYF,TGTGCCAGCAGTTTCCGTGGGAGAGGCCGCCAAGAGACCCAGTACTTC
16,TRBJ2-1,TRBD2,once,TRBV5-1,CASSFLVGTSGNEQFF,TGCGCCAGCAGCTTCCTCGTTGGGACTAGCGGGAATGAGCAGTTCTTC
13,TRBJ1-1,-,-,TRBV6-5,CASRPHQDRAAFF,TGTGCCAGCAGGCCACACCAAGACAGAGCAGCTTTCTTT
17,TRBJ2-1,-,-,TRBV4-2,CASSQGTTSIGYNEQFF,TGTGCCAGCAGCCAAGGGACTACGTCAATCGGATACAATGAGCAGTTCTTC
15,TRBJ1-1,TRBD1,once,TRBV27,CASSSIRTGSTEAFF,TGTGCCAGCAGTTCCATCCGGACAGGGTCCACTGAAGCTTTCTTT
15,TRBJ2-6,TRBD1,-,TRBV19,CASSIDRAGANVLTF,TGTGCCAGTAGTATCGACAGGGCTGGGGCCAACGTCCTGACTTTC
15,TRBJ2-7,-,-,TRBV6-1,CASSEPFLSPYEQYF,TGTGCCAGCAGTGAACCTTTCCTGTCTCCCTACGAGCAGTACTTC
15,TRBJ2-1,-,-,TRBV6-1,CASALSVISYNEQFF,TGTGCCAGCGCTCTCAGCGTGATCTCCTACAATGAGCAGTTCTTC
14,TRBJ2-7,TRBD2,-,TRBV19,CASSRGLGNYEQYF,TGTGCCAGTAGTAGGGGACTAGGAAACTACGAGCAGTACTTC
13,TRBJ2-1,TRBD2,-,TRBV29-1,CSVVAGVSGEQFF,TGCAGCGTTGTTGCGGGAGTGAGCGGTGAGCAGTTCTTC
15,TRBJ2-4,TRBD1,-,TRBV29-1,CSVTQGGKAKNIQYF,TGCAGCGTTACACAGGGGGGCAAAGCCAAAAACATTCAGTACTTC
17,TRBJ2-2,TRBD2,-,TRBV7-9,CSSSFLSASGRTGELFF,TGTTCCAGCAGCTTTCTCTCGGCTAGCGGGAGGACCGGGGAGCTGTTTTTT
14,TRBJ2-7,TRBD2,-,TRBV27,CASRSSGSSYEQYF,TGTGCCAGCAGATCTAGCGGAAGCTCCTACGAGCAGTACTTC
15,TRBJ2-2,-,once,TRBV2,CASSERQASTGELFF,TGTGCCAGCAGTGAGAGACAGGCGAGCACCGGGGAGCTGTTTTTT
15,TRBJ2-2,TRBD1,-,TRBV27,CASSLWTGEPGELFF,TGTGCCAGCAGTTTATGGACAGGGGAACCCGGGGAGCTGTTTTTT
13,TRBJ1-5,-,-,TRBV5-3,CARSWGVRQPQHF,TGTGCCAGAAGTTGGGGAGTCAGACAGCCCCAGCATTTT
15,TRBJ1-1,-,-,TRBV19,CASSMRGHSNTEAFF,TGTGCCAGTAGTATGCGAGGACACTCGAACACTGAAGCTTTCTTT
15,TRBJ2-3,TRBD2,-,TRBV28,CASSSGLAGTDTQYF,TGTGCCAGCAGCTCGGGACTAGCGGGCACAGATACGCAGTATTTT
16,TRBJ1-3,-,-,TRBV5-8,CASTQRQASSGNTIYF,TGTGCCAGCACCCAACGCCAGGCCTCCTCTGGAAACACCATATATTTT
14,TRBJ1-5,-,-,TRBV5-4,CASSLGTGNQPQHF,TGTGCCAGCAGCTTGGGTACAGGCAATCAGCCCCAGCATTTT
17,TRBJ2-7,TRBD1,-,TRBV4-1,CASSQRSGGGRSYEQYF,TGCGCCAGCAGCCAACGTTCAGGGGGCGGCCGCTCCTACGAGCAGTACTTC
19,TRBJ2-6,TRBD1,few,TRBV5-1,CASDDPGTGASGGANVLTF,TGCGCCAGCGATGACCCCGGGACAGGGGCCTCGGGGGGGGCCAACGTCCTGACTTTC
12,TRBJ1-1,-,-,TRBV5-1,CASSLAVGEAFF,TGCGCCAGCAGCTTGGCGGTGGGCGAAGCTTTCTTT
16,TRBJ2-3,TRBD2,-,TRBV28,CASSSLAGTSTDTQYF,TGTGCCAGCAGTAGCCTAGCGGGTACTAGCACAGATACGCAGTATTTT
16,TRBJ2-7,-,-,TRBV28,CASSFVGPLPPYEQYF,TGTGCCAGCAGTTTTGTGGGGCCACTCCCCCCCTACGAGCAGTACTTC
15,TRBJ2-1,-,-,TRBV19,CASSTYTKRDNEQFF,TGTGCCAGTAGTACTTACACCAAACGTGACAATGAGCAGTTCTTC
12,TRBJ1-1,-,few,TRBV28,CASNPGLTEAFF,TGTGCCAGCAATCCAGGGTTAACTGAAGCTTTCTTT
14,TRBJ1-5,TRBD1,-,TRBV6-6,CASSAGTVNQPQHF,TGTGCCAGCAGCGCTGGGACAGTTAATCAGCCCCAGCATTTT
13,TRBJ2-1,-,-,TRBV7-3,CASSPPGYNEQFF,TGTGCCAGCAGCCCCCCGGGGTACAATGAGCAGTTCTTC
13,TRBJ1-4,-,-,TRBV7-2,CASSFLRGEKLFF,TGTGCCAGCAGTTTCCTACGGGGAGAAAAACTGTTTTTT
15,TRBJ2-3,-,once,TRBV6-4,CASSDSAGVTDTQYF,TGTGCCAGCAGTGACTCGGCAGGGGTCACAGATACGCAGTATTTT
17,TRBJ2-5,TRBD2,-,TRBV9,CASSVGLAGGPGETQYF,TGTGCCAGCAGCGTAGGGCTAGCGGGAGGGCCGGGGGAGACCCAGTACTTC
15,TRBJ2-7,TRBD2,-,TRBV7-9,CASSLGSSGSYEQYF,TGCGCCAGCAGCTTAGGGTCTAGCGGTTCCTACGAGCAGTACTTC
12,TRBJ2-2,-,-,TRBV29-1,CSVVQNTGELFF,TGCAGCGTTGTCCAGAACACCGGGGAGCTGTTTTTT
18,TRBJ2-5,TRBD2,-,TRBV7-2,CASSGRPGLAGSQETQYF,TGTGCCAGCAGCGGCAGGCCCGGACTAGCGGGATCCCAAGAGACCCAGTACTTC
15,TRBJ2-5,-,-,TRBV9,CASSQALYPPETQYF,TGTGCCAGCAGTCAAGCTTTATATCCACCAGAGACCCAGTACTTC
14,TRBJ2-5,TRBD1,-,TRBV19,CASSRKTGGETQYF,TGTGCCAGTAGTAGAAAGACAGGGGGGGAGACCCAGTACTTC
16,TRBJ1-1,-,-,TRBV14,CASSQVWGPGNTEAFF,TGTGCCAGCAGCCAAGTGTGGGGCCCAGGGAACACTGAAGCTTTCTTT
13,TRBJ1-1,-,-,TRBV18,CASSEGPNTEAFF,TGTGCCAGCTCGGAGGGTCCGAACACTGAAGCTTTCTTT
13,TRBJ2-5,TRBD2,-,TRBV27,CASNPAGGETQYF,TGTGCCAGCAATCCAGCGGGAGGGGAGACCCAGTACTTC
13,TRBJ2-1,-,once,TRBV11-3,CASSFDLYNEQFF,TGTGCCAGCAGCTTTGACTTATACAATGAGCAGTTCTTC
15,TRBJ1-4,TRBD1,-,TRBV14,CASSLPGTGGEKLFF,TGTGCCAGCAGTCTTCCCGGGACAGGGGGTGAAAAACTGTTTTTT
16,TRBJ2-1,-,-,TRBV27,CASSQNWDSLYNEQFF,TGTGCCAGCAGTCAAAACTGGGACTCCCTTTACAATGAGCAGTTCTTC
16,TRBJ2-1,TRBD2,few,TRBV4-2,CASTQIGTSGYNEQFF,TGTGCCAGCACCCAAATCGGGACTAGCGGCTACAATGAGCAGTTCTTC
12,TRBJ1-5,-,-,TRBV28,CASSSLNQPQHF,TGTGCCAGCAGTTCCCTCAATCAGCCCCAGCATTTT
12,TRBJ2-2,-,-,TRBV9,CASRSGAGELFF,TGTGCCAGCAGGTCAGGGGCCGGGGAGCTGTTTTTT
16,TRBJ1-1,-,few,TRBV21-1,CASSQRTGQVNTEAFF,TGTGCCAGCAGTCAAAGGACAGGGCAAGTGAACACTGAAGCTTTCTTT